This T cell receptor beta chain was identified during a study of T cell repertoires in cytomegalovirus infection. TCRdb reprocessed the reads with MiXCR, giving one entry per CDR3 protein. This table has hundreds of thousands of distinct CDR3 sequences, about 5.9% appearing once. In its sample, this clonotype was seen many times. This TCR was recovered from a human donor in good health (CMV status not recorded). Some clones in this sample may be carry-over from other donors' samples. The source material was PBMCs.

The CDR3: CSLGGGGQGINEQFF. The CDR3 nucleotides are TGCAGCCTAGGGGGGGGGGGACAGGGGATCAATGAGCAGTTCTTC. The rearrangement joins TRBV29-1 to TRBJ2-1; TRBD1 aligns across 10 bases. Trimming took 8 bases from V and 6 from J; bases not matched to a gene: 13. Germline CDR1 is SQVTM and CDR2 is ANQGSEA. This CDR3 is 15 amino acids long.